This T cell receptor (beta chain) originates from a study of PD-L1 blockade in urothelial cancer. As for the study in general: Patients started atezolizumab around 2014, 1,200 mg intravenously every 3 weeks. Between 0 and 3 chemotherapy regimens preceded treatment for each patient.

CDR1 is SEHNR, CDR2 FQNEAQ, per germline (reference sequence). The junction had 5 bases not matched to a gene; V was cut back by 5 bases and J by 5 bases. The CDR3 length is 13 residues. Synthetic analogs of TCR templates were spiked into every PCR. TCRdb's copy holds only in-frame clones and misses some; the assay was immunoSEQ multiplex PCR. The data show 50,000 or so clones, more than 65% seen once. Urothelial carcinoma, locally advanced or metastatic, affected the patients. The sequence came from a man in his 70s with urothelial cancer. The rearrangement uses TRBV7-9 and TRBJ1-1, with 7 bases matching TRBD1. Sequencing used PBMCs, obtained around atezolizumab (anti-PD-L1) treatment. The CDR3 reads CASSRQGLTEAFF. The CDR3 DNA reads TGTGCCAGCAGCCGACAGGGTCTAACTGAAGCTTTCTTT.